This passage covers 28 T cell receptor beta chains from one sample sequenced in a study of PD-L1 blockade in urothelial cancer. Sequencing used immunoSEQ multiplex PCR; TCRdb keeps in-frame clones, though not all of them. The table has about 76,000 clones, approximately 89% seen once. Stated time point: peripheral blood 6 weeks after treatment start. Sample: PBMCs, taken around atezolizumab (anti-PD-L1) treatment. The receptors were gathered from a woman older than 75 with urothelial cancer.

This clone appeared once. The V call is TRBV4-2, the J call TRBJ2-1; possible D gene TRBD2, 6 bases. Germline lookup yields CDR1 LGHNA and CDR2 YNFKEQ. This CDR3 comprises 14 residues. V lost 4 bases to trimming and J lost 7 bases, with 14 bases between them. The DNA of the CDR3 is TGTGCCAGCAGCCCCGACGTGGAGGGGAATGAGCAGTTCTTC. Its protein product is CASSPDVEGNEQFF.

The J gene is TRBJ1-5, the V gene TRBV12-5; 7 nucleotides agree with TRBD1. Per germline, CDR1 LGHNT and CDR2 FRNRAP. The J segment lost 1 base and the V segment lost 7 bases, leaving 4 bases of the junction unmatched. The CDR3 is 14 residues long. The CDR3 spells CASAETGSNQPQHF. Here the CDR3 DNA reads TGTGCTAGTGCCGAGACAGGGAGCAATCAGCCCCAGCATTTT.

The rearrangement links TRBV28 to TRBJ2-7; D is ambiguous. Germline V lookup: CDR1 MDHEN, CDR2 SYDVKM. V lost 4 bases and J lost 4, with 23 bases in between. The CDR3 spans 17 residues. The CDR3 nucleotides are TGTGCCAGCAGTTCCCGCGTCCAAAAAAAAGCTGTGTACGAGCAGTACTTC. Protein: CASSSRVQKKAVYEQYF. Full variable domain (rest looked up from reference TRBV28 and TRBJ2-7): DVKVTQSSRYLVKRTGEKVFLECVQDMDHENMFWYRQDPGLGLRLIYFSYDVKMKEKGDIPEGYSVSREKKERFSLILESASTNQTSMYLCASSSRVQKKAVYEQYFGPGTRLTVT.

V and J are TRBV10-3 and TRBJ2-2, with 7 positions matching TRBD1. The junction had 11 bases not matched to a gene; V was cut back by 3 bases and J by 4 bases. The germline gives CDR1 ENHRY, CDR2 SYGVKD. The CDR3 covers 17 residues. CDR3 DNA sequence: TGTGCCATCAGTGATGCCGGGACAGCCACAGGCACCGGGGAGCTGTTTTTT. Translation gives CAISDAGTATGTGELFF.

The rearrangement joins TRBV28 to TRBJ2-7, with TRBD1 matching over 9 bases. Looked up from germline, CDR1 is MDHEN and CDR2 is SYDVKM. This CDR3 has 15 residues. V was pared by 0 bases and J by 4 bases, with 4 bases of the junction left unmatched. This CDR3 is CASSLWGQGSYEQYF. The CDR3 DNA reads TGTGCCAGCAGTTTATGGGGACAGGGATCGTACGAGCAGTACTTC. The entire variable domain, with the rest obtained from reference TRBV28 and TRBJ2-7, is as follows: DVKVTQSSRYLVKRTGEKVFLECVQDMDHENMFWYRQDPGLGLRLIYFSYDVKMKEKGDIPEGYSVSREKKERFSLILESASTNQTSMYLCASSLWGQGSYEQYFGPGTRLTVT.

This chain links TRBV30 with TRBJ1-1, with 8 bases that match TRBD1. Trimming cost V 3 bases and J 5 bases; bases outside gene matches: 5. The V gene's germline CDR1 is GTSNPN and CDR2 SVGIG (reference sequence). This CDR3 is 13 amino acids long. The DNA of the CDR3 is TGTGCCTGGAGGCAGGGGGCGCAAACTGAAGCTTTCTTT. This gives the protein CAWRQGAQTEAFF. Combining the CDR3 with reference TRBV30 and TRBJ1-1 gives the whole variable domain SQTIHQWPATLVQPVGSPLSLECTVEGTSNPNLYWYRQAAGRGLQLLFYSVGIGQISSEVPQNLSASRPQDRQFILSSKKLLLSDSGFYLCAWRQGAQTEAFFGQGTRLTVV.

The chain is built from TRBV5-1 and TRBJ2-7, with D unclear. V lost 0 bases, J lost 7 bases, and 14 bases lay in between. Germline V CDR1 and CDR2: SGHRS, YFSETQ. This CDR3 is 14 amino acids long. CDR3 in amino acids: CASSLASPPREQYF. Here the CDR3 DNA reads TGCGCCAGCAGCTTGGCCTCCCCCCCCCGGGAGCAGTACTTC.

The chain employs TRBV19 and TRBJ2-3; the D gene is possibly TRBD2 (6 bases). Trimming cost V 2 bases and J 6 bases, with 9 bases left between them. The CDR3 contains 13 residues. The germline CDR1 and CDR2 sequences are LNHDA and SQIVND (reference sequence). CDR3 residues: CASSIPGRDTQYF. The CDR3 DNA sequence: TGTGCCAGTAGTATACCAGGGAGGGATACGCAGTATTTT.

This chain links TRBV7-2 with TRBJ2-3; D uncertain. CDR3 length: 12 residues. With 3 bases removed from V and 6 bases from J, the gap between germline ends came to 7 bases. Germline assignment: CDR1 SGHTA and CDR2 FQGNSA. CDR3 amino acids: CASSFFTDTQYF. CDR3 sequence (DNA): TGTGCCAGCAGCTTTTTTACTGATACGCAGTATTTT. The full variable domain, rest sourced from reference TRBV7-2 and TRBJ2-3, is GAGVSQSPSNKVTEKGKDVELRCDPISGHTALYWYRQSLGQGLEFLIYFQGNSAPDKSGLPSDRFSAERTGGSVSTLTIQRTQQEDSAVYLCASSFFTDTQYFGPGTRLTVL.

The CDR3 protein is CAVAGGPDEQYF. CDR3 DNA sequence: TGTGCTGTAGCGGGAGGGCCCGACGAGCAGTACTTC. The chain has TRBV28 and TRBJ2-7, with 11 bases aligning to TRBD2. The CDR3 loop spans 12 amino acids. Germline-derived CDR1 and CDR2 are MDHEN and SYDVKM.

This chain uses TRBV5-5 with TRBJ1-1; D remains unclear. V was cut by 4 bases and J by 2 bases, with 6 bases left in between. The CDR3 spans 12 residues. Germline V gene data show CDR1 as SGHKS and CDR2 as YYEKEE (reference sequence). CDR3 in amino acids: CASSPLNTEAFF. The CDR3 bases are TGTGCCAGCAGCCCCCTCAACACTGAAGCTTTCTTT.

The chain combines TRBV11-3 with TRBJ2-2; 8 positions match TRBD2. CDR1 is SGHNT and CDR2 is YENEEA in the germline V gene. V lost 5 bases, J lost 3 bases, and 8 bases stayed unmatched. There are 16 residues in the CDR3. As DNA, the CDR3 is TGTGCCAGCAGCCCCAGGAGCGGGAGCGACACCGGGGAGCTGTTTTTT. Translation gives CASSPRSGSDTGELFF. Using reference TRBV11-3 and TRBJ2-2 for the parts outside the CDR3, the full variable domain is EAGVVQSPRYKIIEKKQPVAFWCNPISGHNTLYWYLQNLGQGPELLIRYENEEAVDDSQLPKDRFSAERLKGVDSTLKIQPAELGDSAVYLCASSPRSGSDTGELFFGEGSRLTVL.

Written as DNA, the CDR3 is TGTGCCAGCAGTCTTAGCGGGATTACCAATGAGCAGTTCTTC. It yields the protein CASSLSGITNEQFF. This sequence joins TRBV2 and TRBJ2-1; TRBD2 matches at 8 bases. CDR1 is SNHLY and CDR2 is FYNNEI in the germline V gene. The CDR3 covers 14 residues. J gave up 6 bases and V 5 bases, and 6 bases lay outside the gene matches.

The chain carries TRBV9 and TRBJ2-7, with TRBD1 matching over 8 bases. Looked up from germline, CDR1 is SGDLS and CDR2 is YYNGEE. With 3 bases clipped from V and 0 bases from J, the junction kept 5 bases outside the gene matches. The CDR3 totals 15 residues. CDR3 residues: CASSGGQGISYEQYF. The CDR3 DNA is TGTGCCAGCAGCGGCGGACAGGGAATCTCCTACGAGCAGTACTTC.

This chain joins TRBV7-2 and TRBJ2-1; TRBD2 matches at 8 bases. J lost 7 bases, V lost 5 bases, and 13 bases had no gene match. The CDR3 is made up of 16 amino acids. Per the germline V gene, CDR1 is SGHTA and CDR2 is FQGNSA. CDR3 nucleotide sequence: TGTGCCAGCAGCCCTGGGGGCCGACTAGCGAGGAATGAGCAGTTCTTC. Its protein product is CASSPGGRLARNEQFF.

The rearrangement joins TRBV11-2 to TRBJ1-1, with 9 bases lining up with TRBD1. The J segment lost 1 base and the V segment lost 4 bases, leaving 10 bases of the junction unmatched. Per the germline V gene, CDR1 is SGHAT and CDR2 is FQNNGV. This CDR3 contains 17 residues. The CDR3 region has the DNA TGTGCCAGCAGCTCGGGACAGGGAAGATTCTGGAACACTGAAGCTTTCTTT. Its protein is CASSSGQGRFWNTEAFF.

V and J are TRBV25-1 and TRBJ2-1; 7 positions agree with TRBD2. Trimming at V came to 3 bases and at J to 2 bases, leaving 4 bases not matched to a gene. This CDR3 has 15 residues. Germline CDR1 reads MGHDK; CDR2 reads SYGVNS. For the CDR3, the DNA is TGTGCCAGCAGTGACCGGACTAGGCCCTACAATGAGCAGTTCTTC. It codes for CASSDRTRPYNEQFF. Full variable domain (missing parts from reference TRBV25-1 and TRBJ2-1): EADIYQTPRYLVIGTGKKITLECSQTMGHDKMYWYQQDPGMELHLIHYSYGVNSTEKGDLSSESTVSRIRTEHFPLTLESARPSHTSQYLCASSDRTRPYNEQFFGPGTRLTVL.

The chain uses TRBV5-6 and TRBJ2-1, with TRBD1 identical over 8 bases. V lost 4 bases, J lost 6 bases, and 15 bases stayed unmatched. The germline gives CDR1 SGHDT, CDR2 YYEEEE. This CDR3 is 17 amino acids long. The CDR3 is CASSLWTGPLTFNEQFF. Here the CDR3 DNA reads TGTGCCAGCAGCCTATGGACAGGGCCTCTCACGTTCAATGAGCAGTTCTTC. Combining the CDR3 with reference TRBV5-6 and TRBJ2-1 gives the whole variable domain DAGVTQSPTHLIKTRGQQVTLRCSPKSGHDTVSWYQQALGQGPQFIFQYYEEEERQRGNFPDRFSGHQFPNYSSELNVNALLLGDSALYLCASSLWTGPLTFNEQFFGPGTRLTVL.

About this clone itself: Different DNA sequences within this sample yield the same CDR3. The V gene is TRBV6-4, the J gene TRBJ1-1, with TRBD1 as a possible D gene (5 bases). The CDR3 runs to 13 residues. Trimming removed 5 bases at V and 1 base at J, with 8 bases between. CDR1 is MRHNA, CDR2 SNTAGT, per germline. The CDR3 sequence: CASSSTGNTEAFF. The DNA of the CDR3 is TGTGCCAGCAGTTCTACAGGGAACACTGAAGCTTTCTTT.

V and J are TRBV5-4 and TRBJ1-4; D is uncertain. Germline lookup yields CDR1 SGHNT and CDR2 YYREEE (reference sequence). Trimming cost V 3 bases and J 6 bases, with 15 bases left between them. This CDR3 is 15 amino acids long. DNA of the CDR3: TGTGCCAGCAGCTCCTTCGGGGAAGGATATGAAAAACTGTTTTTT. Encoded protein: CASSSFGEGYEKLFF. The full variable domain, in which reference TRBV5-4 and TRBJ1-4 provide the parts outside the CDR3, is ETGVTQSPTHLIKTRGQQVTLRCSSQSGHNTVSWYQQALGQGPQFIFQYYREEENGRGNFPPRFSGLQFPNYSSELNVNALELDDSALYLCASSSFGEGYEKLFFGSGTQLSVL.

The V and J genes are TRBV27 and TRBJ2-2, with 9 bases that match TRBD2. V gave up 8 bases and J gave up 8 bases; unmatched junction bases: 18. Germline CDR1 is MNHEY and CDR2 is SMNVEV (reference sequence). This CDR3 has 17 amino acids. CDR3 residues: CASSLWVRAGGMGELFF. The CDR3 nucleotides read TGTGCCAGCTCACTATGGGTCCGAGCGGGAGGAATGGGGGAGCTGTTTTTT.

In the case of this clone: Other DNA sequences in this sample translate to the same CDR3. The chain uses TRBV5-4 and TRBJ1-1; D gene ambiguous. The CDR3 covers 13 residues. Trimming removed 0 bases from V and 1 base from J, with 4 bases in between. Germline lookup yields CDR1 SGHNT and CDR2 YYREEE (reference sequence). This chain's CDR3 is CASSLAGNTEAFF. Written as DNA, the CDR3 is TGTGCCAGCAGCTTGGCCGGGAACACTGAAGCTTTCTTT.

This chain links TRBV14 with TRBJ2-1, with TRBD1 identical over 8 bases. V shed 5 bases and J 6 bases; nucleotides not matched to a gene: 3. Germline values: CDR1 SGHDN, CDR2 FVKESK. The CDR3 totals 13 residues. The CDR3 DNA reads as TGTGCCAGCAGCTATGACAGGGGCAATGAGCAGTTCTTC. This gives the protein CASSYDRGNEQFF.

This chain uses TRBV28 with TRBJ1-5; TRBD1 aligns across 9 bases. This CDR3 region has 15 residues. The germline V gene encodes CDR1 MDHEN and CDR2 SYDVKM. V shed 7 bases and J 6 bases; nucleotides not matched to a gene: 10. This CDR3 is CASIPGTGTGQPQHF. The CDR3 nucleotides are TGTGCCAGCATCCCGGGGACAGGGACCGGTCAGCCCCAGCATTTT.

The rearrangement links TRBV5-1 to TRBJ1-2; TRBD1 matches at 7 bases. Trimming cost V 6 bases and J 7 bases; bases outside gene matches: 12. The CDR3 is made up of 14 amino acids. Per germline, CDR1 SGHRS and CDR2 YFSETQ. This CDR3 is CASTPGQISIGYTF. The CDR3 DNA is TGCGCCAGCACCCCGGGACAGATCTCAATTGGCTACACCTTC. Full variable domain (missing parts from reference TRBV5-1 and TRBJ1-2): KAGVTQTPRYLIKTRGQQVTLSCSPISGHRSVSWYQQTPGQGLQFLFEYFSETQRNKGNFPGRFSGRQFSNSRSEMNVSTLELGDSALYLCASTPGQISIGYTFGSGTRLTVV.

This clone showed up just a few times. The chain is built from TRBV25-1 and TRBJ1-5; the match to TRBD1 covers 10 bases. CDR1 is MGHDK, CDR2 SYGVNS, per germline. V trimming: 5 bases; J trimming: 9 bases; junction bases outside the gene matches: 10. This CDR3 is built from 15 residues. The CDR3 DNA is TGTGCCAGCAGTCTCGGGACAGGGGATCTGGGGCCCCAGCATTTT. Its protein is CASSLGTGDLGPQHF. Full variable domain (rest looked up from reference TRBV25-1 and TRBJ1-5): EADIYQTPRYLVIGTGKKITLECSQTMGHDKMYWYQQDPGMELHLIHYSYGVNSTEKGDLSSESTVSRIRTEHFPLTLESARPSHTSQYLCASSLGTGDLGPQHFGDGTRLSIL.

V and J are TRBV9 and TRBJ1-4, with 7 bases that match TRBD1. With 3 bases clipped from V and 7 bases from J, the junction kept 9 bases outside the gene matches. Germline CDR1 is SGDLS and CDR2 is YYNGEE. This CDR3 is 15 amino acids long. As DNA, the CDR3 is TGTGCCAGCAGCGCCGGGACAGAGTGGGGTGAAAAACTGTTTTTT. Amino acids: CASSAGTEWGEKLFF.

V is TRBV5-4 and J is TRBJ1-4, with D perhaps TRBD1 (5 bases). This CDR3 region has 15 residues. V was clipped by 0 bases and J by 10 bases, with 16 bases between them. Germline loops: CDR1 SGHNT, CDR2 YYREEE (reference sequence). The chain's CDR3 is CASSLAGTIGGKLFF. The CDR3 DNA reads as TGTGCCAGCAGCTTGGCCGGGACTATCGGAGGAAAACTGTTTTTT.